Following are 25 T cell receptor beta chains from one sample sequenced in a study of blood T cell repertoires in COVID-19. Using immunoSEQ multiplex PCR, the repertoire was profiled, and TCRdb retains in-frame clones only, with some absent. This sample has approximately 180,000 clones, with 75% to 80% found just once. Sequencing was performed on peripheral blood. Receptors were obtained from a woman between 70 and 85 years old with acute or convalescent COVID-19.

This chain uses TRBV5-1 with TRBJ1-1, with D uncertain. CDR3 length: 18 residues. V lost 2 bases and J lost 0, with 20 bases in between. CDR1 and CDR2 (germline): SGHRS, YFSETQ. The CDR3 nucleotides read TGCGCCAGCAGCTTTTCGGGAGGAGCGGGCCGGTTGAACACTGAAGCTTTCTTT. Translation gives CASSFSGGAGRLNTEAFF.

V and J are TRBV2 and TRBJ1-5; possible D gene TRBD1, 6 bases. The germline gives CDR1 SNHLY, CDR2 FYNNEI. This CDR3 is 15 amino acids long. Between the trimmed V and J ends, which lost 4 bases and 5 bases, there was a span of 15 bases. This CDR3 reads CASSGRRDTYQPQHF. CDR3 DNA: TGTGCCAGCAGTGGCCGCCGGGACACTTATCAGCCCCAGCATTTT. Full variable domain (outside the CDR3, taken from reference TRBV2 and TRBJ1-5): EPEVTQTPSHQVTQMGQEVILRCVPISNHLYFYWYRQILGQKVEFLVSFYNNEISEKSEIFDDQFSVERPDGSNFTLKIRSTKLEDSAMYFCASSGRRDTYQPQHFGDGTRLSIL.

V is TRBV19 and J is TRBJ1-6, with no clear D. CDR1 is LNHDA, CDR2 SQIVND, per germline (reference sequence). CDR3 length: 14 residues. The germline V and J ends were trimmed by 4 bases and 5 bases, with 9 bases remaining between them. The CDR3 bases are TGTGCCAGTAGTAGTTCGGGGAATAATTCACCCCTCCACTTT. As protein: CASSSSGNNSPLHF.

This rearrangement joins TRBV6-2 or TRBV6-3 to TRBJ2-2, with D perhaps TRBD1 (6 bases). Trimming removed 4 bases at V and 1 base at J, with 13 bases between. The CDR3 runs to 16 residues. Per germline, CDR1 MNHEY and CDR2 SVGEGT. CDR3 amino acids: CASSFQGHRNTGELFF. CDR3 DNA sequence: TGTGCCAGCAGTTTCCAGGGGCATAGGAACACCGGGGAGCTGTTTTTT.

The chain employs TRBV4-2 and TRBJ1-1, with D possibly matching TRBD1 (6 bases). Trimming removed 1 base from V and 5 bases from J, with 11 bases in between. The CDR3 has 14 amino acids. Germline values: CDR1 LGHNA, CDR2 YNFKEQ. The CDR3: CASSQGQEATEAFF. Written as DNA, the CDR3 is TGTGCCAGCAGCCAAGGACAGGAGGCTACTGAAGCTTTCTTT.

This clone was seen only once. The rearrangement uses TRBV21-1 and TRBJ2-7; the table's D call of TRBD2 was not tested on the DNA. TRBV21-1 is assigned pseudogene status. CDR3 length: 19 amino acids. CDR3 amino acids: CASSNLLPLFWGRSYEQYF. The CDR3 bases are TGTGCCAGCAGCAACCTATTACCGTTGTTCTGGGGGAGGTCCTACGAGCAGTACTTC.

V and J are TRBV7-9 and TRBJ2-5; 14 bases fit TRBD2. J was trimmed by 5 bases and V by 4 bases; bases with no gene match: 6. The CDR3 spans 16 residues. The germline CDR1 and CDR2 sequences are SEHNR and FQNEAQ (reference sequence). The CDR3 region is CASSSRLAGGSETQYF. The CDR3 nucleotides are TGTGCCAGCAGCTCTAGACTAGCGGGAGGGTCGGAGACCCAGTACTTC.

Turning to this clone: The junction and the germline gene differ at one end; a read error may be behind it. V is TRBV5-1 and J is TRBJ2-1, with 8 bases aligning to TRBD1. The CDR3 runs to 16 residues. The germline gives CDR1 SGHRS, CDR2 YFSETQ. This chain's CDR3 is CASTLGGTGFFNEQFF. CDR3 bases: TGCGCCAGCACCTTGGGTGGGACAGGCTTTTTCAATGAGCAGTTCTTC.

The J gene is TRBJ2-5, the V gene TRBV3-1 (or the pseudogene TRBV3-2); 14 bases match TRBD2. After removal of 1 base from V and 7 bases from J, the junction contained 2 bases not matched to a gene. This CDR3 has 15 residues. The V gene's germline CDR1 is LGHDT and CDR2 YNNKEL (reference sequence). The CDR3, as DNA: TGTGCCAGCAGCCAAGGCGGGACTAGCGGGGGGACCCAGTACTTC. Its translation: CASSQGGTSGGTQYF.

The J gene is TRBJ2-1, the V gene TRBV27; possibly TRBD2 for D (6 bases). The CDR3 runs 15 residues. Deletions cut 6 bases from V and 5 bases from J, with 17 bases between. The germline CDR1 and CDR2 sequences are MNHEY and SMNVEV (reference sequence). This CDR3 reads CASRRDWAGNNEQFF. The CDR3 coding sequence is TGTGCCAGCAGGCGGGACTGGGCTGGGAACAATGAGCAGTTCTTC.

The CDR3 is CASSRTSGLAGGREQYF. DNA of the CDR3: TGTGCCAGCAGTCGCACCTCAGGACTAGCGGGAGGGCGTGAGCAGTACTTC. This chain joins TRBV2 and TRBJ2-7; TRBD2 aligns across 15 bases. CDR3 length: 17 residues. Germline lookup yields CDR1 SNHLY and CDR2 FYNNEI. With 5 bases clipped from V and 7 bases from J, the junction kept 12 bases outside the gene matches. Full variable domain (missing parts from reference TRBV2 and TRBJ2-7): EPEVTQTPSHQVTQMGQEVILRCVPISNHLYFYWYRQILGQKVEFLVSFYNNEISEKSEIFDDQFSVERPDGSNFTLKIRSTKLEDSAMYFCASSRTSGLAGGREQYFGPGTRLTVT.

The chain couples TRBV2 to TRBJ2-4, with 9 bases that match TRBD1. The germline V gene encodes CDR1 SNHLY and CDR2 FYNNEI. CDR3 size: 16 residues. V gave up 5 bases and J gave up 6 bases; unmatched junction bases: 11. The CDR3 reads CASSLHTGQGLNIQYF. The CDR3 DNA reads TGTGCCAGCAGTCTCCACACGGGACAGGGCCTAAACATTCAGTACTTC. Full variable domain (outside the CDR3, taken from reference TRBV2 and TRBJ2-4): EPEVTQTPSHQVTQMGQEVILRCVPISNHLYFYWYRQILGQKVEFLVSFYNNEISEKSEIFDDQFSVERPDGSNFTLKIRSTKLEDSAMYFCASSLHTGQGLNIQYFGAGTRLSVL.

The chain joins TRBV20-1 to TRBJ1-2, with a tentative D call TRBD1 (5 bases). This CDR3 region has 11 residues. CDR1 is DFQATT and CDR2 is SNEGSKA in the germline V gene (reference sequence). Trimming took 8 bases from V and 1 from J, leaving 8 bases between them. Written as DNA, the CDR3 is TGCAGTACCCAGGGTAACTATGGCTACACCTTC. Protein: CSTQGNYGYTF.

This clone came up a few times. The J gene is TRBJ2-7, the V gene TRBV2, with 12 bases that match TRBD2. V trimming: 3 bases; J trimming: 2 bases; junction bases outside the gene matches: 8. This CDR3 is built from 17 residues. Germline CDR1 reads SNHLY; CDR2 reads FYNNEI. This CDR3 reads CASSDLAGGPLAYEQYF. CDR3 in DNA: TGTGCCAGCAGTGACCTAGCGGGAGGGCCTCTAGCCTACGAGCAGTACTTC. The full variable domain, its missing parts supplied by reference TRBV2 and TRBJ2-7, is EPEVTQTPSHQVTQMGQEVILRCVPISNHLYFYWYRQILGQKVEFLVSFYNNEISEKSEIFDDQFSVERPDGSNFTLKIRSTKLEDSAMYFCASSDLAGGPLAYEQYFGPGTRLTVT.

This chain joins TRBV7-2 and TRBJ1-2, with 9 bases aligning to TRBD1. Germline values: CDR1 SGHTA, CDR2 FQGNSA. V dropped 7 bases and J dropped 4; count of bases not matched to a gene: 10. The CDR3 consists of 15 residues. The CDR3 nucleotides read TGTGCCAGCAACAACCCGGGACAGGGATTCTATGGCTACACCTTC. Translating gives CASNNPGQGFYGYTF. Using reference TRBV7-2 and TRBJ1-2 for the parts outside the CDR3, the full variable domain is GAGVSQSPSNKVTEKGKDVELRCDPISGHTALYWYRQSLGQGLEFLIYFQGNSAPDKSGLPSDRFSAERTGGSVSTLTIQRTQQEDSAVYLCASNNPGQGFYGYTFGSGTRLTVV.

V is TRBV10-3 and J is TRBJ1-1; TRBD1 aligns across 9 bases. V trimming: 10 bases; J trimming: 5 bases; junction bases outside the gene matches: 8. Germline values: CDR1 ENHRY, CDR2 SYGVKD. The CDR3 spans 13 residues. In nucleotides, the CDR3 is TGTGCCACTTCGACAGGGGGTGATACTGAAGCTTTCTTT. As protein: CATSTGGDTEAFF.

The chain's CDR3 is CASSEVPSGSSQETQYF. The DNA of the CDR3 is TGTGCCAGCAGTGAAGTCCCTAGCGGGAGTAGTCAAGAGACCCAGTACTTC. The chain has TRBV2 and TRBJ2-5; 10 bases agree with TRBD2. The CDR3 extends over 17 amino acids. Unmatched junction bases numbered 7, after V lost 1 base and J lost 2 bases. The germline V gene encodes CDR1 SNHLY and CDR2 FYNNEI.

The gene calls are TRBV5-1 and TRBJ1-2, with 7 bases matching TRBD1. The germline V gene encodes CDR1 SGHRS and CDR2 YFSETQ. V was clipped by 4 bases and J by 6 bases; unmatched bases: 15. This CDR3 contains 16 residues. CDR3 amino acids: CASSPGVSGGLDGYTF. CDR3 coding DNA: TGCGCCAGCAGCCCCGGCGTCTCAGGGGGTCTGGATGGCTACACCTTC.

This clone showed up just once. The chain combines TRBV6-1 with TRBJ1-2; TRBD1 matches 8 bases. This CDR3 contains 17 residues. V trimming: 4 bases; J trimming: 3 bases; junction bases outside the gene matches: 13. The germline gives CDR1 MNHNS, CDR2 SASEGT. In DNA form, the CDR3 reads TGTGCCAGCAGTGCATCCCGCGGGACAGGCTTTTACTATGGCTACACCTTC. Residues: CASSASRGTGFYYGYTF.

This clone has just a few counts. The gene calls are TRBV4-1 and TRBJ2-2, with 7 positions matching TRBD2. The CDR3 contains 14 residues. Germline CDR1 and CDR2: MGHRA and YSYEKL. Trimming took 4 bases from V and 3 from J; bases not matched to a gene: 2. The chain's CDR3 is CASSRTRDTGELFF. The CDR3 DNA is TGCGCCAGCAGCCGGACTAGGGACACCGGGGAGCTGTTTTTT.

In its sample, this clone was seen a few times. The chain joins TRBV25-1 to TRBJ1-4, with 7 bases identical to TRBD1. The V segment lost 4 bases and the J segment 7 bases; nucleotides outside the gene matches: 12. This CDR3 spans 16 amino acids. From germline, CDR1 is MGHDK and CDR2 SYGVNS. CDR3 DNA sequence: TGTGCCAGCAGTGGATTCGCCGACAGGGTTGGTGAAAAACTGTTTTTT. Protein sequence: CASSGFADRVGEKLFF.

This clone was seen only once. V usage is TRBV11-2 and J usage is TRBJ1-4, with 11 bases lining up with TRBD1. From germline, CDR1 is SGHAT and CDR2 FQNNGV. This CDR3 comprises 17 residues. J gave up 1 base and V 5 bases, and 6 bases lay outside the gene matches. Written as DNA, the CDR3 is TGTGCCAGCAGCCGGACAGGGGGCGGTGTAACTAATGAAAAACTGTTTTTT. It encodes CASSRTGGGVTNEKLFF.

J is TRBJ2-3 and V is TRBV6-5; 10 bases are a match to TRBD1. Germline V gene lookup returns CDR1 MNHEY and CDR2 SVGAGI. The CDR3 has 15 residues. J was trimmed by 4 bases and V by 6 bases; bases with no gene match: 7. Written as DNA, the CDR3 is TGTGCCAGCAGGAGGGGACAGGGGTTGGCAGATACGCAGTATTTT. It encodes CASRRGQGLADTQYF.

The chain recombines TRBV5-5 with TRBJ1-6; no definite D call. The CDR3 is made up of 14 amino acids. Trimming pared 2 bases from V and 8 bases from J, leaving 11 bases between. Germline values: CDR1 SGHKS, CDR2 YYEKEE (reference sequence). The CDR3 loop is CASSFGGIHSPLHF. The CDR3 region has the DNA TGTGCCAGCAGCTTCGGCGGGATCCATTCACCCCTCCACTTT.

V is TRBV6-5 and J is TRBJ2-2, with D unclear. CDR1 is MNHEY, CDR2 SVGAGI, per germline. The CDR3 is 15 residues long. Trimming removed 0 bases from V and 6 bases from J, with 11 bases in between. The CDR3 sequence is CASSYSNSYSGELFF. The CDR3, as DNA: TGTGCCAGCAGTTACTCGAATAGTTATTCCGGGGAGCTGTTTTTT.